Presented here are 14 T cell receptor beta chains from one specimen sequenced in a study of control samples from healthy donors and cancer patients. TCRdb's copy holds only in-frame clones and misses some; the assay was immunoSEQ multiplex PCR. The sample consists of over 45,000 clones, over 85% of them appearing once. Sequencing input: PBMCs. Receptors were obtained from a man aged 35-49 years with colorectal cancer.

A word on this clone: The junction differs from germline at one of its ends, possibly a read error. The V gene is TRBV7-7, the J gene TRBJ2-7, with TRBD1 matching 12 bases. CDR1 and CDR2 from the germline V gene are SSHAT and FNYEAQ (reference sequence). The CDR3 covers 14 residues. The CDR3 protein is CASSVSGTGGKQYF. The CDR3 nucleotides are TGTGCTAGCAGCGTTTCCGGGACAGGGGGCAAGCAGTACTTC. The entire variable domain, with the rest obtained from reference TRBV7-7 and TRBJ2-7, is as follows: GAGVSQSPRYKVTKRGQDVTLRCDPISSHATLYWYQQALGQGPEFLTYFNYEAQPDKSGLPSDRFSAERPEGSISTLTIQRTEQRDSAMYRCASSVSGTGGKQYFGPGTRLTVT.

In its sample, this clone was seen a few times. The rearrangement joins TRBV4-2 to TRBJ2-3; D gene ambiguous. The CDR3 length is 15 residues. The V end lost 4 bases, the J end lost 0 bases, and 11 bases lay between the germline ends. Germline CDR1 and CDR2: LGHNA and YNFKEQ. CDR3 protein: CASSPRAQSTDTQYF. CDR3 bases: TGTGCCAGCAGCCCCCGGGCCCAGAGCACAGATACGCAGTATTTT.

V gene TRBV27 combines with J gene TRBJ2-5; perhaps D is TRBD1 or TRBD2 (6 bases each). V shed 1 base and J shed 3 bases, with 18 bases lying between them. CDR1 MNHEY and CDR2 SMNVEV come from the germline V gene (reference sequence). CDR3 length equals 17 residues. The CDR3 DNA follows: TGTGCCAGCAGTTTATTAGGGGAGTGGGGGGCCGAAGAGACCCAGTACTTC. The encoded protein is CASSLLGEWGAEETQYF.

A word on this clone: This may come from a read error, since a much larger clone is one base off. The sample contains more than one DNA sequence encoding this CDR3. The chain is built from TRBV19 and TRBJ2-7; 7 bases are shared with TRBD1. This CDR3 comprises 14 residues. The V and J ends lost 6 bases and 5 bases, in that order; junction bases with no gene match: 10. Germline CDR1 and CDR2: LNHDA and SQIVND (reference sequence). In DNA form, the CDR3 reads TGTGCCAGTAGCCTAAGACAGGGCCGACACGAGCAGTACTTC. This encodes CASSLRQGRHEQYF. Drawing the rest from reference TRBV19 and TRBJ2-7, the complete variable domain is DGGITQSPKYLFRKEGQNVTLSCEQNLNHDAMYWYRQDPGQGLRLIYYSQIVNDFQKGDIAEGYSVSREKKESFPLTVTSAQKNPTAFYLCASSLRQGRHEQYFGPGTRLTVT.

V gene TRBV24-1 combines with J gene TRBJ1-1; 10 bases line up with TRBD1. V dropped 7 bases and J dropped 4; count of bases not matched to a gene: 20. Per the germline V gene, CDR1 is KGHDR and CDR2 is SFDVKD. CDR3 length: 19 residues. The CDR3 DNA follows: TGTGCCACCAGCAACCCGAAGGGGGACAGGGGATTGGGGCGCACTGAAGCTTTCTTT. Residues: CATSNPKGDRGLGRTEAFF.

This clone was detected a few times. The gene calls are TRBV29-1 and TRBJ2-1; 8 positions match TRBD1. With V trimmed by 0 bases and J by 5 bases, 21 bases remained unmatched. Germline V gene sequence: CDR1 SQVTM, CDR2 ANQGSEA. CDR3 length: 20 amino acids. CDR3 residues: CSVEDLLWGLTGERDNEQFF. The CDR3 nucleotides are TGCAGCGTTGAAGATCTTTTGTGGGGACTGACAGGGGAAAGGGACAATGAGCAGTTCTTC.

The rearrangement joins TRBV4-3 to TRBJ1-2; tentative D call: TRBD1 (6 bases). The CDR3 loop spans 14 amino acids. The V and J ends lost 5 bases and 2 bases respectively, with 12 bases between them. The germline CDR1 and CDR2 sequences are LGHNA and YSLEER. The CDR3 is CASSAQGLNYGYTF. The CDR3 DNA follows: TGCGCCAGCAGCGCACAGGGTTTGAACTATGGCTACACCTTC.

The chain couples TRBV6-6 to TRBJ2-7; D remains unclear. CDR1 is MNHNY, CDR2 SVGAGI, per germline (reference sequence). V lost 6 bases and J lost 3, with 9 bases in between. The CDR3 spans 12 residues. The CDR3 region has the DNA TGTGCCAGCAGCCCGGCAGTCTACGAGCAGTACTTC. It encodes CASSPAVYEQYF.

The CDR3 nucleotides read TGCGCCAGCAGCCAAGGATGGGGCACTGAAGCTTTCTTT. This sequence encodes CASSQGWGTEAFF. This chain joins TRBV4-3 and TRBJ1-1; D not resolved. The ends were cut back, 1 base at V and 4 bases at J, with 7 bases in the middle. The CDR3 runs 13 residues. Germline loops: CDR1 LGHNA, CDR2 YSLEER.

V and J are TRBV9 and TRBJ2-7; 11 bases fit TRBD2. Germline CDR1 reads SGDLS; CDR2 reads YYNGEE. After removal of 3 bases from V and 4 bases from J, the junction contained 3 bases not matched to a gene. This CDR3 comprises 14 residues. The CDR3 spells CASSAGLAEYEQYF. The CDR3 DNA reads as TGTGCCAGCAGCGCGGGACTAGCGGAATACGAGCAGTACTTC.

In the case of this clone: Sequence at one end of the junction differs from germline and may be a read error. The rearrangement links TRBV7-7 to TRBJ2-1; 7 bases match TRBD2. CDR1 and CDR2 from the germline V gene are SSHAT and FNYEAQ (reference sequence). The CDR3 is 16 amino acids. CDR3 DNA sequence: TGTGCTAGCAGCCCCTACCCGACTAGCTTTTACAATGAGCAGTTCTTC. Its translation is CASSPYPTSFYNEQFF.

The rearrangement joins TRBV28 to TRBJ2-7; D ambiguous. CDR1 is MDHEN, CDR2 SYDVKM, per germline. CDR3 length: 14 residues. Trimming shortened V by 8 bases and J by 2 bases, and 16 bases separated the two germline ends. The CDR3 loop reads CASQTGNPPYEQYF. The CDR3 DNA reads as TGTGCCAGCCAGACTGGGAACCCCCCCTACGAGCAGTACTTC.

V usage is TRBV6-5 and J usage is TRBJ2-1; the D is unclear. V was pared by 0 bases and J by 6 bases, with 12 bases between. Germline CDR1 reads MNHEY; CDR2 reads SVGAGI. The CDR3 has 15 residues. The CDR3 sequence: CASSYSARVGNEQFF. In nucleotides, the CDR3 is TGTGCCAGCAGTTACTCGGCCCGGGTAGGCAATGAGCAGTTCTTC.

The chain joins TRBV28 to TRBJ1-3; no definite D call. The CDR3 length is 16 residues. V shed 6 bases and J shed 0 bases, with 15 bases lying between them. In germline, CDR1 is MDHEN, CDR2 SYDVKM. The CDR3 DNA follows: TGTGCCAGCAGCCCCGGCAAGGAAGACTCTGGAAACACCATATATTTT. It specifies CASSPGKEDSGNTIYF.